This T cell receptor beta chain stems from a study of blood T cell repertoires in COVID-19. About the research overall: The samples span acute and convalescent COVID-19 from the United States, Italy and Spain.

Produced via immunoSEQ multiplex PCR; TCRdb's table is partial and in-frame only. The profile covers roughly 200,000 clones, with around 90% appearing a single time and 7% to 8.5% taken by the ten largest. Categorization into cohorts depended on clinical history that participants reported. Trimming pared 3 bases from V and 6 bases from J, leaving 12 bases between. The CDR3 runs to 13 residues. CDR1 and CDR2 from the germline V gene are KGHSH and LQKENI. The rearrangement joins TRBV18 to TRBJ2-7, with TRBD1 as a possible D gene (5 bases). The receptor was derived from a man aged 30-40 years in a cohort exposed to, infected with or recovered from COVID-19 (not recorded which). The sequencing input was PBMCs or T cells enriched from blood (not recorded which). In DNA, the CDR3 is TGTGCCAGCTCACCGCGGCAGGGTGGCGAGCAGTACTTC. Amino acid sequence: CASSPRQGGEQYF.